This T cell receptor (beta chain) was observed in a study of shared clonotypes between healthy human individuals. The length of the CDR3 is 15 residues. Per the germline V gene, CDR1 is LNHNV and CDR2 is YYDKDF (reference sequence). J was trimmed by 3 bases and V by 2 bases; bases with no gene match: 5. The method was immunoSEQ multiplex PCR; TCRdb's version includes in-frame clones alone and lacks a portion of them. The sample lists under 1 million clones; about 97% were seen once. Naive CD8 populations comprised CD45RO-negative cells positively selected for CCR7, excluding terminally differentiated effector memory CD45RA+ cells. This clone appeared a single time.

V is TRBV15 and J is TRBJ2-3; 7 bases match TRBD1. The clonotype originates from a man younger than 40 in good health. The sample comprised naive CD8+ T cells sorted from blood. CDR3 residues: CATSRPGQSTDTQYF. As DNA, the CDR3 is TGTGCCACCAGCAGACCGGGACAGTCGACAGATACGCAGTATTTT. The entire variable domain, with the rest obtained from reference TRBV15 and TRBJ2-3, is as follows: DAMVIQNPRYQVTQFGKPVTLSCSQTLNHNVMYWYQQKSSQAPKLLFHYYDKDFNNEADTPDNFQSRRPNTSFCFLDIRSPGLGDTAMYLCATSRPGQSTDTQYFGPGTRLTVL.